Listed here are 8 T cell receptor beta chains from one sample, sequenced in a study of STAT3 mutations in large granular lymphocyte leukemia. The method was immunoSEQ multiplex PCR; TCRdb's version includes in-frame clones alone and lacks a portion of them. The sample has approximately 10,000 clones, about 76% seen once. Study-level results: Every T-LGLL patient had at least one immunodominant TCRbeta clonotype.

Their antigens are not known. Source material: peripheral blood mononuclear cells. The receptors come from a man aged 55 to 70 with T-cell large granular lymphocyte leukemia. Some clones in this sample may be carry-over from other donors' samples.

V gene TRBV7-8 combines with J gene TRBJ1-2, with TRBD1 identical over 11 bases. Unmatched junction bases numbered 6, after V lost 5 bases and J lost 4 bases. Germline-derived CDR1 and CDR2 are SGHVS and FQNEAQ. The CDR3 consists of 15 residues. The CDR3 nucleotides read TGTGCCAGCAGCCATGGACAGGGGGCTGGCTATGGCTACACCTTC. Translated, it gives CASSHGQGAGYGYTF.

The V call is TRBV5-1, the J call TRBJ1-1; 8 bases fit TRBD1. The germline V gene encodes CDR1 SGHRS and CDR2 YFSETQ. V shed 4 bases, J shed 4 bases, and the junction held 12 bases outside the gene matches. The CDR3 is 16 amino acids. This CDR3 reads CASSTDRGAVRTEAFF. As DNA, the CDR3 is TGCGCCAGCAGCACCGACAGGGGAGCCGTTCGCACTGAAGCTTTCTTT.

As to this clone: A junction end diverges from the germline sequence, so it may reflect a read error. The chain recombines TRBV18 with TRBJ2-5; maybe TRBD1 (6 bases). Germline CDR1 is KGHSH and CDR2 is LQKENI. The CDR3 spans 12 residues. The CDR3 DNA is TGTGCCAGCTCACAGGGACAACCACTCGAGGACTTC. Protein sequence: CASSQGQPLEDF.

The chain combines TRBV7-9 with TRBJ2-2; a possible D gene is TRBD2 (5 bases). V lost 5 bases and J 0 bases, leaving 13 bases between the germline ends. This CDR3 spans 16 amino acids. CDR1 is SEHNR, CDR2 FQNEAQ, per germline (reference sequence). The chain's CDR3 is CASSPRGSANTGELFF. The CDR3 coding sequence is TGTGCCAGCAGCCCCCGCGGGTCCGCGAACACCGGGGAGCTGTTTTTT.

The chain couples TRBV19 to TRBJ2-7; TRBD1 agrees at 7 bases. J gave up 2 bases and V 5 bases, and 18 bases lay outside the gene matches. Per germline, CDR1 LNHDA and CDR2 SQIVND (reference sequence). This CDR3 comprises 18 residues. As DNA, the CDR3 is TGTGCCAGTAGTCTCCGATCTGCCGGGACAGCGAACCCCTACGAGCAGTACTTC. It is translated as CASSLRSAGTANPYEQYF. Looking up the rest from reference TRBV19 and TRBJ2-7 gives the full variable domain: DGGITQSPKYLFRKEGQNVTLSCEQNLNHDAMYWYRQDPGQGLRLIYYSQIVNDFQKGDIAEGYSVSREKKESFPLTVTSAQKNPTAFYLCASSLRSAGTANPYEQYFGPGTRLTVT.

The genes are TRBV18 and TRBJ1-2, with TRBD1 matching over 7 bases. The junction had 10 bases not matched to a gene; V was cut back by 3 bases and J by 3 bases. CDR1 and CDR2 (germline): KGHSH, LQKENI. This CDR3 contains 16 residues. The CDR3 region is CASSPSEGGYDYGYTF. CDR3 coding DNA: TGTGCCAGCTCACCTTCGGAAGGGGGCTATGACTATGGCTACACCTTC.

This rearrangement joins TRBV6-5 to TRBJ1-1, with D perhaps matching TRBD1 (5 bases). The CDR3 contains 14 residues. With 7 bases removed from V and 1 base from J, the gap between germline ends came to 13 bases. CDR1 and CDR2 (germline): MNHEY, SVGAGI. As DNA, the CDR3 is TGTGCCAGCAACGAGGGAACAGGGAACACTGAAGCTTTCTTT. It yields the protein CASNEGTGNTEAFF.

The rearrangement uses TRBV30 and TRBJ2-7, with 7 bases matching TRBD2. Trimming removed 2 bases from V and 4 bases from J; junction bases left unmatched: 2. Germline CDR1 and CDR2: GTSNPN and SVGIG (reference sequence). This CDR3 contains 12 residues. The CDR3 region is CAWSPGRYEQYF. CDR3 sequence (DNA): TGTGCCTGGAGTCCCGGGAGGTACGAGCAGTACTTC.